The source of this T cell receptor (beta chain) is a study of blood T cell repertoires in COVID-19. Whole-study context: Sample material is recorded as cDNA or gDNA derived from T cells, B-cell-depleted T cells, or PBMCs.

Sequenced by immunoSEQ multiplex PCR; TCRdb stores in-frame clones only, minus some. The repertoire includes 63,000 or so clones, around 86% of them detected once, and roughly 3.6% sits in the top ten. CDR3 size: 12 residues. The V gene lost 0 bases and the J gene lost 6 bases, with 6 bases spanning the gap. The germline gives CDR1 SGHNT, CDR2 YYREEE (reference sequence). The sequenced sample consisted of peripheral blood. The source of this sequence is a man aged 70-80 years with active COVID-19. J is TRBJ2-5 and V is TRBV5-4; D not resolved. CDR3 nucleotide sequence: TGTGCCAGCAGCTTGGATGAGCAGACCCAGTACTTC. Amino acids: CASSLDEQTQYF.